A single sample is the source of the 25 T cell receptor beta chains below, sequenced in a study of monozygotic twins with inflammatory bowel disease. TCRdb reprocessed the 5' RACE reads and reports one entry per CDR3 protein, with no DNA. The sample has nearly 450,000 distinct CDR3 sequences. The material sequenced was blood. All receptors derive from a human donor with ulcerative colitis or Crohn's disease, or a healthy co-twin of an affected twin (not recorded which).

The chain has TRBV4-1 and TRBJ1-1. CDR1 is MGHRA and CDR2 is YSYEKL in the germline V gene. The length of the CDR3 is 15 residues. The CDR3 protein is CASRKAPVMNTEAFF.

The V call is TRBV7-2, the J call TRBJ2-1. Germline lookup yields CDR1 SGHTA and CDR2 FQGNSA. The CDR3 totals 15 residues. CDR3 sequence reads: CASSLEVGTYNEQFF.

This rearrangement joins TRBV7-9 to TRBJ2-7; without DNA, the TCRdb call of TRBD1 cannot be checked. This CDR3 contains 13 residues. Germline V gene sequence: CDR1 SEHNR, CDR2 FQNEAQ (reference sequence). The CDR3 here is CASLDRNSYEQYF.

The CDR3 here is CASSQEGTGDSPLHF. The chain joins TRBV4-3 to TRBJ1-6; TCRdb's D gene call, TRBD1, goes unchecked for lack of DNA. This CDR3 has 15 amino acids. Germline values: CDR1 LGHNA, CDR2 YSLEER.

This chain uses TRBV6-7 with TRBJ1-1. TRBV6-7 is labeled an ORF, and its function is uncertain. This CDR3 has 15 residues. The CDR3 loop reads CASSYYADHLDEAFF.

The V and J genes are TRBV7-9 and TRBJ2-1; TCRdb names TRBD1, which stays unverified in the absence of DNA. This CDR3 has 17 amino acids. CDR1 is SEHNR, CDR2 FQNEAQ, per germline (reference sequence). Here the CDR3 reads CASSLGPGGTTYDEQFF.

The V gene is TRBV5-1, the J gene TRBJ2-1; the TCRdb call, TRBD2, lacks DNA for checking. Germline-derived CDR1 and CDR2 are SGHRS and YFSETQ. The CDR3 is made up of 19 amino acids. The CDR3 spells CASSELGVAGAQNRNEQFF.

The chain is built from TRBV12-3 or TRBV12-4 and TRBJ2-2; without DNA, the TCRdb call of TRBD2 cannot be checked. The CDR3 covers 15 residues. The CDR3: CASTGLAGNTGELFF.

The chain joins TRBV20-1 to TRBJ2-3; TCRdb returns TRBD1, unconfirmable since there is no DNA. Germline lookup yields CDR1 DFQATT and CDR2 SNEGSKA (reference sequence). CDR3 length equals 12 residues. Here the CDR3 reads CSAVDRGKTQYF.

The chain couples TRBV10-3 to TRBJ2-1; the D call from TCRdb, TRBD1, cannot be confirmed without DNA. The CDR3 is made up of 17 amino acids. From germline, CDR1 is ENHRY and CDR2 SYGVKD. Here the CDR3 reads CAISGPSGSGGYNEQFF.

This chain uses TRBV6-5 with TRBJ2-5; TCRdb proposes TRBD1, but this gene call is untestable without DNA. CDR1 is MNHEY, CDR2 SVGAGI, per germline. The CDR3 length is 16 residues. CDR3 in amino acids: CASSSSGTGVRETQYF.

V gene TRBV5-5 combines with J gene TRBJ2-5; TCRdb designates TRBD1, a call that cannot be tested without DNA. Germline V gene data show CDR1 as SGHKS and CDR2 as YYEKEE (reference sequence). This CDR3 contains 16 residues. CDR3 protein: CASSYTGTGGGETQYF. Combining the CDR3 with reference TRBV5-5 and TRBJ2-5 gives the whole variable domain DAGVTQSPTHLIKTRGQQVTLRCSPISGHKSVSWYQQVLGQGPQFIFQYYEKEERGRGNFPDRFSARQFPNYSSELNVNALLLGDSALYLCASSYTGTGGGETQYFGPGTRLLVL.

The chain has TRBV16 and TRBJ1-5. Looked up from germline, CDR1 is KGHSY and CDR2 is FQNENV. The length of the CDR3 is 13 residues. CDR3 sequence reads: CASSQTLNQPQHF.

V gene TRBV7-6 combines with J gene TRBJ2-5. The CDR3 has 11 residues. In germline, CDR1 is SGHVS, CDR2 FNYEAQ. CDR3 region: CASRTREAQYF.

The rearrangement links TRBV12-3 or TRBV12-4 to TRBJ1-1; TCRdb returns TRBD1, unconfirmable since there is no DNA. The CDR3 consists of 15 residues. CDR3 in amino acids: CASSPPTGGNTEAFF.

The genes are TRBV7-2 and TRBJ2-1; the TRBD2 assignment by TCRdb is unverifiable without DNA. The CDR3 is 15 residues long. Germline CDR1 SGHTA, CDR2 FQGNSA. The CDR3 protein is CASSFGLAVYNEQFF.

The J gene is TRBJ2-3, the V gene TRBV20-1; TCRdb picks TRBD1, but there is no DNA to check that call. Germline values: CDR1 DFQATT, CDR2 SNEGSKA (reference sequence). CDR3 length: 14 residues. CDR3 region: CSARRGHKGDTQYF.

This chain joins TRBV5-8 and TRBJ2-3; lacking DNA, the TRBD1 call made by TCRdb goes unchecked. The V gene's germline CDR1 is SGHTS and CDR2 YDEGEE. There are 12 residues in the CDR3. The CDR3 region is CASSRRVDTQYF.

The V and J genes are TRBV29-1 and TRBJ1-2; there is no DNA to check the TCRdb D call of TRBD1. From germline, CDR1 is SQVTM and CDR2 ANQGSEA. This CDR3 is built from 17 residues. CDR3 sequence: CSVEAWDRAAAGDGYTF. Complete variable domain (other parts from reference TRBV29-1 and TRBJ1-2): SAVISQKPSRDICQRGTSLTIQCQVDSQVTMMFWYRQQPGQSLTLIATANQGSEATYESGFVIDKFPISRPNLTFSTLTVSNMSPEDSSIYLCSVEAWDRAAAGDGYTFGSGTRLTVV.

The chain couples TRBV19 to TRBJ1-5; TCRdb reports TRBD1, a call that lacks DNA to check it against. Germline values: CDR1 LNHDA, CDR2 SQIVND (reference sequence). This CDR3 spans 14 amino acids. The CDR3 loop reads CASSLTGDGQPQHF.

The chain joins TRBV13 to TRBJ2-1; TCRdb selects TRBD2, and the lack of DNA leaves this call unchecked. CDR1 is PRHDT and CDR2 is FYEKMQ in the germline V gene (reference sequence). The CDR3 covers 15 residues. The CDR3 loop is CASTQGLANYNEQFF. The full variable domain, rest sourced from reference TRBV13 and TRBJ2-1, is AAGVIQSPRHLIKEKRETATLKCYPIPRHDTVYWYQQGPGQDPQFLISFYEKMQSDKGSIPDRFSAQQFSDYHSELNMSSLELGDSALYFCASTQGLANYNEQFFGPGTRLTVL.

V and J are TRBV19 and TRBJ1-1; TCRdb's D call, TRBD1, is unchecked because there is no DNA. The CDR3 covers 15 residues. The germline CDR1 and CDR2 sequences are LNHDA and SQIVND (reference sequence). CDR3 region: CATRRASAGNTEAFF.

This chain uses TRBV7-2 with TRBJ2-3; TCRdb proposes TRBD2, but this gene call is untestable without DNA. The CDR3 extends over 16 amino acids. Germline V gene lookup returns CDR1 SGHTA and CDR2 FQGNSA. Here the CDR3 reads CASSLVDPPHPDTQYF. The entire variable domain, with the rest obtained from reference TRBV7-2 and TRBJ2-3, is as follows: GAGVSQSPSNKVTEKGKDVELRCDPISGHTALYWYRQSLGQGLEFLIYFQGNSAPDKSGLPSDRFSAERTGGSVSTLTIQRTQQEDSAVYLCASSLVDPPHPDTQYFGPGTRLTVL.

The chain is built from TRBV4-2 and TRBJ2-4. The CDR3 is 16 amino acids. The germline gives CDR1 LGHNA, CDR2 YNFKEQ. CDR3 region: CASSHTQGVSQNIQYF.

V gene TRBV3-1 combines with J gene TRBJ2-2. CDR3 length equals 14 residues. CDR1 is LGHDT and CDR2 is YNNKEL in the germline V gene (reference sequence). CDR3 sequence: CASSLGVAPGELFF.